The entry below gives a single TCR beta chain sequence along with its context. Its antigen is not known. This entry comes from a study of cytomegalovirus exposure and HLA in healthy donors. Study results and limitations: Sequencing had likely introduced a cluster of highly shared sequence variants as an artifact. By a later analysis, the bulk of CMV-associated TCR beta chains appeared HLA-restricted. A classifier reportedly called cytomegalovirus status with high sensitivity and specificity.

The PCR used 60 Vbeta and 13 Jbeta primers. Assay: immunoSEQ multiplex PCR; the TCRdb copy retains only in-frame clones and omits some. This repertoire shows approximately 100,000 clones, around nine tenths found once; its top ten account for around a tenth. V gave up 4 bases and J gave up 5 bases, with 17 bases separating them. The CDR3 extends over 15 amino acids. Germline-derived CDR1 and CDR2 are SGHRS and YFSETQ. This sequence joins TRBV5-1 and TRBJ2-3, with D possibly matching TRBD2 (5 bases). This clonotype originated in a man aged 25-45 years in good health and CMV-seropositive. Sequenced: PBMCs. The CDR3: CASSDAQVGRDTQYF. The CDR3 nucleotides read TGCGCCAGCAGCGATGCCCAGGTTGGGAGAGATACGCAGTATTTT.